These 13 T cell receptor beta chains came from one sample sequenced in a study of T-cell memory formation after mild COVID-19 (dated by TCRdb to the early 2020s). Library preparation employed 5' RACE. Data came from an Illumina NovaSeq 6000. The raw public reads went through TCRdb reprocessing: fastp at Q25, MiXCR clone calling, in-frame beta chains kept. Every distinct CDR3 protein forms one entry, paired with its most common genes and DNA. A total of hundreds of thousands of distinct CDR3 sequences appear in this sample, 25% to 30% of them only once. In total, the top ten clones hold roughly 13% of the sample. The sample was PBMCs or a T cell subset sorted from them (not recorded which). The source of these receptors is an adult woman who had mild COVID-19 (a few samples of this study predate the infection). The sample titles of this study are shuffled in the database, so cell type and time point are left out; the donor was told from shared clones.

V usage is TRBV20-1 and J usage is TRBJ2-7; 8 positions agree with TRBD2. V lost 3 bases, J lost 3 bases, and 10 bases stayed unmatched. Per the germline V gene, CDR1 is DFQATT and CDR2 is SNEGSKA (reference sequence). This CDR3 has 15 amino acids. CDR3 in amino acids: CSARGGFSGNYEQYF. CDR3 DNA: TGCAGTGCTAGGGGGGGATTTAGCGGGAACTACGAGCAGTACTTC.

The chain employs TRBV28 and TRBJ1-1; D gene unclear. Trimming cost V 7 bases and J 5 bases, with 8 bases left between them. There are 11 residues in the CDR3. Germline V gives CDR1 MDHEN, CDR2 SYDVKM. In DNA, the CDR3 is TGTGCCAGCACCACATCAACTGAAGCTTTCTTT. It codes for CASTTSTEAFF. The whole variable domain, filled in from reference TRBV28 and TRBJ1-1, reads DVKVTQSSRYLVKRTGEKVFLECVQDMDHENMFWYRQDPGLGLRLIYFSYDVKMKEKGDIPEGYSVSREKKERFSLILESASTNQTSMYLCASTTSTEAFFGQGTRLTVV.

The table lists this clonotype with a few counts. The V gene is TRBV29-1, the J gene TRBJ2-1; D may correspond to TRBD1 or TRBD2 (5 bases each). CDR1 and CDR2 (germline): SQVTM, ANQGSEA. The V gene lost 7 bases and the J gene lost 5 bases, with 12 bases spanning the gap. The CDR3 spans 12 residues. CDR3 bases: TGCAGCGCCTCCGGGGCCGACAATGAGCAGTTCTTC. Encoded protein: CSASGADNEQFF.

This clonotype has a handful of counts. CDR3 coding DNA: TGCGCCAGCAGCCAAGAGAGGGCGGGTGATGAAAAACTGTTTTTT. Its protein is CASSQERAGDEKLFF. The chain joins TRBV4-3 to TRBJ1-4; D unresolved. V lost 0 bases and J lost 6, with 11 bases in between. The CDR3 has 15 amino acids. CDR1 is LGHNA, CDR2 YSLEER, per germline.

This chain connects TRBV14 to TRBJ1-1; unclear D gene. Germline V lookup: CDR1 SGHDN, CDR2 FVKESK. The CDR3 is 13 residues long. V was cut by 4 bases and J by 4 bases, with 10 bases left in between. As DNA, the CDR3 is TGTGCCAGCAGCCTTCTCGGGCGCACTGAAGCTTTCTTT. Translated: CASSLLGRTEAFF.

This chain joins TRBV24-1 and TRBJ2-1; D perhaps matches TRBD2 (5 bases). The V and J ends lost 3 bases and 2 bases respectively, with 16 bases between them. This CDR3 has 17 amino acids. Germline lookup yields CDR1 KGHDR and CDR2 SFDVKD. CDR3: CATSDNSLEVTYNEQFF. Written as DNA, the CDR3 is TGTGCCACCAGTGATAATTCACTAGAGGTTACCTACAATGAGCAGTTCTTC.

This clonotype came up a few times. The V call is TRBV2, the J call TRBJ1-2; D perhaps matches TRBD1 (5 bases). The length of the CDR3 is 15 residues. Between the trimmed V and J ends, which lost 4 bases and 3 bases, there was a span of 15 bases. Germline V gene data show CDR1 as SNHLY and CDR2 as FYNNEI. The CDR3 protein is CASSGGQGVDYGYTF. The CDR3 DNA follows: TGTGCCAGCAGTGGTGGCCAGGGTGTTGACTATGGCTACACCTTC. Drawing the rest from reference TRBV2 and TRBJ1-2, the complete variable domain is EPEVTQTPSHQVTQMGQEVILRCVPISNHLYFYWYRQILGQKVEFLVSFYNNEISEKSEIFDDQFSVERPDGSNFTLKIRSTKLEDSAMYFCASSGGQGVDYGYTFGSGTRLTVV.

Regarding this clonotype: Compared with germline, one end of the junction differs, possibly owing to a read error. The V call is TRBV7-2, the J call TRBJ2-3, with D possibly TRBD2 on 5 matching bases. This CDR3 comprises 12 residues. Per the germline V gene, CDR1 is SGHTA and CDR2 is FQGNSA. The CDR3 sequence: CASSLAGRVRGF. CDR3 DNA: TGTGCCAGCAGCTTAGCGGGGAGAGTCCGTGGTTTT. The entire variable domain, with the rest obtained from reference TRBV7-2 and TRBJ2-3, is as follows: GAGVSQSPSNKVTEKGKDVELRCDPISGHTALYWYRQSLGQGLEFLIYFQGNSAPDKSGLPSDRFSAERTGGSVSTLTIQRTQQEDSAVYLCASSLAGRVRGFGPGTRLTVL.

This clonotype turned up a few times. V is TRBV2 and J is TRBJ1-2; 9 bases match TRBD1. This CDR3 contains 12 residues. Germline V lookup: CDR1 SNHLY, CDR2 FYNNEI. The V and J ends lost 4 bases and 6 bases, in that order; junction bases with no gene match: 0. The CDR3 sequence: CASSGTGDGYTF. The CDR3 region has the DNA TGTGCCAGCAGTGGGACAGGGGATGGCTACACCTTC.

This clonotype turned up a few times. The chain couples TRBV21-1 to TRBJ2-7. TRBV21-1 is designated a pseudogene. This CDR3 region has 13 residues. This CDR3 reads CASSKGGAYEQYF. In DNA form, the CDR3 reads TGTGCCAGCAGCAAGGGGGGCGCCTACGAGCAGTACTTC.

The sample holds a few counts of this clonotype. The chain combines TRBV12-3 or TRBV12-4 with TRBJ1-4, with 8 bases lining up with TRBD1. The CDR3 extends over 14 amino acids. Unmatched junction bases numbered 8, after V lost 6 bases and J lost 8 bases. This chain's CDR3 is CASSYGQGEEKLFF. The CDR3, as DNA: TGTGCCAGCAGCTATGGACAGGGTGAAGAAAAACTGTTTTTT.

As concerns this clonotype: The junction departs from the called germline gene at one end, perhaps through a read error. This chain links TRBV20-1 with TRBJ2-5; D not resolved. CDR1 DFQATT and CDR2 SNEGSKA come from the germline V gene (reference sequence). The CDR3 totals 17 residues. The CDR3 is CSARDHEQSSYQETQYF. The CDR3 DNA reads TGCAGTGCTCGAGATCATGAGCAAAGCTCGTACCAAGAGACCCAGTACTTC.

In this sample, this clonotype turned up a few times. This chain joins TRBV5-1 and TRBJ2-1, with D possibly TRBD2 on 6 matching bases. The CDR3 totals 18 residues. CDR1 and CDR2 from the germline V gene are SGHRS and YFSETQ. V gave up 0 bases and J gave up 0 bases, with 16 bases separating them. The CDR3 bases are TGCGCCAGCAGCTTGGTGGGGGGTAGCGGCCTCTCCTACAATGAGCAGTTCTTC. Translation gives CASSLVGGSGLSYNEQFF.